This T cell receptor (beta chain) derives from a study of T cell responses to AZD1222 COVID-19 vaccine. Findings of the study overall: Increases in Spike-specific TCR breadth and depth were seen after two AZD1222 doses. Targets within unmutated variant regions were reportedly found for nearly half of spike-specific TCRs. Donors were largely white British and mainly female; clonal diversity was possibly underestimated.

Remarks on this clone: Antigen: not known.

Germline V gene lookup returns CDR1 DFQATT and CDR2 SNEGSKA (reference sequence). Trimming removed 6 bases at V and 8 bases at J, with 13 bases between. This CDR3 region has 11 residues. Measured with immunoSEQ multiplex PCR; TCRdb has only the in-frame clones, and not every one. The profile covers some 100,000 clones, with roughly 90% appearing a single time and about 7.1% taken by the ten largest. The receptor was derived from an adult who received the AZD1222 COVID-19 vaccine. Sequences were derived from peripheral blood, sampled 28 days after the second AZD1222 dose. The chain has TRBV20-1 and TRBJ1-1; D unresolved. The CDR3 protein is CSAPETAEAFF. CDR3 nucleotides: TGCAGTGCCCCCGAAACGGCGGAAGCTTTCTTT.